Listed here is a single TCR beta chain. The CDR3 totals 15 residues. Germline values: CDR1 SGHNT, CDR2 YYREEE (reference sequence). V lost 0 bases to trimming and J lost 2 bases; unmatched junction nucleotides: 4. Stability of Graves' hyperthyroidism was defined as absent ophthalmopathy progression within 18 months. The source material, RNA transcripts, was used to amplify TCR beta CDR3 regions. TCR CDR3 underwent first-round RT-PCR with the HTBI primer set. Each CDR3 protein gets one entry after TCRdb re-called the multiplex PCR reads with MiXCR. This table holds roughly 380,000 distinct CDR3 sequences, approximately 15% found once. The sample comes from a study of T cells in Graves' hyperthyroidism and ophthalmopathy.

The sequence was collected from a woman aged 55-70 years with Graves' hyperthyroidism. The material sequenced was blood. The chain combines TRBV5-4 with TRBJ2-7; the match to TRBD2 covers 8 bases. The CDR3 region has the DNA TGTGCCAGCAGCTTGGCACCGGGAGGGGCCTACGAGCAGTACTTC. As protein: CASSLAPGGAYEQYF.